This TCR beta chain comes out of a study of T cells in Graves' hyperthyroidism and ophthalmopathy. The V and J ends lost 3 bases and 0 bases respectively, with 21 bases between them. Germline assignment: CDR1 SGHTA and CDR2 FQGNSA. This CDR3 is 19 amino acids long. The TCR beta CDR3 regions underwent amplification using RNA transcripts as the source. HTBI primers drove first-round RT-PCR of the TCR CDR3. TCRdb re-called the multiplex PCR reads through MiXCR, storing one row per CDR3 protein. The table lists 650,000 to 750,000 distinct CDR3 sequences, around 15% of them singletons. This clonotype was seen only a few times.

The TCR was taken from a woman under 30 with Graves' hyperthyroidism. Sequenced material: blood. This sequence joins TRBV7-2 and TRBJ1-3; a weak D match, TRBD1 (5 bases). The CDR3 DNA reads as TGTGCCAGCAGCTTGGGACGTTACCCCGGCAGGGCCTCTGGAAACACCATATATTTT. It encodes CASSLGRYPGRASGNTIYF.